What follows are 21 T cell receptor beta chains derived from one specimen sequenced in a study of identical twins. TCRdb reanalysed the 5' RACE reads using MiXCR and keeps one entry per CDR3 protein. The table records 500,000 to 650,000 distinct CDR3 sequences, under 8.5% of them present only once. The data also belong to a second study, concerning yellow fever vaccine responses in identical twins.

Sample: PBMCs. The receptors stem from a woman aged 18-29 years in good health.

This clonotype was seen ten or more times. The CDR3, as DNA: TGCGCCAGCAGCTCGGGACTAGCGGGAATTAGAAGCTCCTACAATGAGCAGTTCTTC. This codes for CASSSGLAGIRSSYNEQFF. The rearrangement uses TRBV5-1 and TRBJ2-1, with 13 bases fitting TRBD2. This CDR3 has 19 residues. Germline V CDR1 and CDR2: SGHRS, YFSETQ. Losses at the gene ends were 3 bases for V and 0 bases for J; bases not matched to a gene: 9.

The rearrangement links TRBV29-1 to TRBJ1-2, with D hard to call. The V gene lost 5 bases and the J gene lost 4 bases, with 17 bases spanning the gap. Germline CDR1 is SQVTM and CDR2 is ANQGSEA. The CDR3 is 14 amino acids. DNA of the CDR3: TGCAGCGTTTACACGAGGGAGGAGTTCTATGGCTACACCTTC. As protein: CSVYTREEFYGYTF.

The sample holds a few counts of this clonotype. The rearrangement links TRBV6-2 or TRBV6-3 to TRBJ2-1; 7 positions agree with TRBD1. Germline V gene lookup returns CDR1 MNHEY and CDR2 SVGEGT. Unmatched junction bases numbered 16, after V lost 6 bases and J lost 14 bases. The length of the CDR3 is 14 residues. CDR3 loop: CASSPLDREFLEFF. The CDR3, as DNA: TGTGCCAGCAGCCCTCTAGACAGGGAATTCCTTGAGTTCTTC.

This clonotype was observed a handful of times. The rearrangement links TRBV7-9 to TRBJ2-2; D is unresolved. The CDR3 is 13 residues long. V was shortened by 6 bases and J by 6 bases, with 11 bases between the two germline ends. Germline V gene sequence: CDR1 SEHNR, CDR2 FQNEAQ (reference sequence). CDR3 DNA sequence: TGTGCCAGCAGGTCTAGTGTATCCGGGGAGCTGTTTTTT. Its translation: CASRSSVSGELFF.

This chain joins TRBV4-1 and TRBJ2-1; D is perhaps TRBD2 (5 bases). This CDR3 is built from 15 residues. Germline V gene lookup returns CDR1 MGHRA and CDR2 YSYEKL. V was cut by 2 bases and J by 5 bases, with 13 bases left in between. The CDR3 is CASSQSPAVHNEQFF. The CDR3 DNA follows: TGCGCCAGCAGCCAATCTCCAGCGGTCCACAATGAGCAGTTCTTC.

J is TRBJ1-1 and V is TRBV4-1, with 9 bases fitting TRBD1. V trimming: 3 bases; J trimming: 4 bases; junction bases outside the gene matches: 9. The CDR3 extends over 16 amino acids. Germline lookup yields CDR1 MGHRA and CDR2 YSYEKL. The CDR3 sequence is CASSHDGQGRGTEAFF. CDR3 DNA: TGCGCCAGCAGCCATGACGGACAGGGGAGGGGCACTGAAGCTTTCTTT.

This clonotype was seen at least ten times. The CDR3 is CASTLERTSDNNEQFF. The CDR3 nucleotides read TGTGCCAGCACCCTGGAACGGACTAGCGATAACAATGAGCAGTTCTTC. The chain employs TRBV28 and TRBJ2-1, with 9 bases lining up with TRBD2. This CDR3 is built from 16 residues. Trimming cost V 7 bases and J 5 bases; bases outside gene matches: 12. Germline V gene lookup returns CDR1 MDHEN and CDR2 SYDVKM.

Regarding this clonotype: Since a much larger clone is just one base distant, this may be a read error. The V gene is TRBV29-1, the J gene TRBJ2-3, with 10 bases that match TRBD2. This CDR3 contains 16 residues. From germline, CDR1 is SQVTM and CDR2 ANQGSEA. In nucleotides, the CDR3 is TGCAGCGTGGCAAGACGGCTAGCGGGAGCCACAGATATGCAGTATTTT. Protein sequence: CSVARRLAGATDMQYF.

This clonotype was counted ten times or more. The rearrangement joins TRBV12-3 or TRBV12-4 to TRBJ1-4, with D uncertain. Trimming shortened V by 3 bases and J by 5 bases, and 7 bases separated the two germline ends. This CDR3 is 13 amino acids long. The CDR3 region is CASSFWQNEKLFF. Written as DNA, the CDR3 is TGTGCCAGCAGTTTTTGGCAGAATGAAAAACTGTTTTTT.

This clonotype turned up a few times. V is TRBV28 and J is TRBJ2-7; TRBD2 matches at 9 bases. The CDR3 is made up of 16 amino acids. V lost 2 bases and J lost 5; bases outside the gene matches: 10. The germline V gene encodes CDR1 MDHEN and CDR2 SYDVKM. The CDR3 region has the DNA TGTGCCAGCAGTTTAGCCCTTAGCGGGAGTGTAAACGAGCAGTACTTC. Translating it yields CASSLALSGSVNEQYF. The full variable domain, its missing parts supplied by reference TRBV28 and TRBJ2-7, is DVKVTQSSRYLVKRTGEKVFLECVQDMDHENMFWYRQDPGLGLRLIYFSYDVKMKEKGDIPEGYSVSREKKERFSLILESASTNQTSMYLCASSLALSGSVNEQYFGPGTRLTVT.

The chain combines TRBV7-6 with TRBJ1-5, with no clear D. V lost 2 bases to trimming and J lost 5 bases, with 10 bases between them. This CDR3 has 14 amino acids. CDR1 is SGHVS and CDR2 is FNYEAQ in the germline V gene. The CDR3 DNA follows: TGTGCCAGCAGCTTATCTGGGCAGCATCAGCCCCAGCATTTT. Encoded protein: CASSLSGQHQPQHF. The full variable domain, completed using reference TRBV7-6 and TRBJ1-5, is GAGVSQSPRYKVTKRGQDVALRCDPISGHVSLYWYRQALGQGPEFLTYFNYEAQQDKSGLPNDRFSAERPEGSISTLTIQRTEQRDSAMYRCASSLSGQHQPQHFGDGTRLSIL.

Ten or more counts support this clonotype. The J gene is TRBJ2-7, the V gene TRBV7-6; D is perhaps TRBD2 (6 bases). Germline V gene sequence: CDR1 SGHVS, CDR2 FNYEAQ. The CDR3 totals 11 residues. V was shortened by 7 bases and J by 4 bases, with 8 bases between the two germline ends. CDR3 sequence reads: CASTSGYEQYF. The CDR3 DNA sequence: TGTGCCAGCACCAGCGGGTACGAGCAGTACTTC.

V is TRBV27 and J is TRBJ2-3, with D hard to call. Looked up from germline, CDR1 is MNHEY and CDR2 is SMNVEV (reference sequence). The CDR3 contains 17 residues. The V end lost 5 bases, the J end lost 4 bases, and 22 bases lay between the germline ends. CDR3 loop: CASSPFDTSQAADTQYF. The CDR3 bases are TGTGCCAGCAGTCCCTTTGATACCTCTCAGGCTGCAGATACGCAGTATTTT.

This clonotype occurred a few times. CDR3 amino acids: CASSSSPGLRTEQYF. CDR3 nucleotides: TGCGCCAGCAGCAGTTCGCCGGGACTACGTACGGAGCAGTACTTC. The chain uses TRBV5-1 and TRBJ2-7, with 7 bases lining up with TRBD2. The CDR3 spans 15 residues. CDR1 SGHRS and CDR2 YFSETQ come from the germline V gene. V lost 4 bases to trimming and J lost 7 bases; unmatched junction nucleotides: 14. Looking up the rest from reference TRBV5-1 and TRBJ2-7 gives the full variable domain: KAGVTQTPRYLIKTRGQQVTLSCSPISGHRSVSWYQQTPGQGLQFLFEYFSETQRNKGNFPGRFSGRQFSNSRSEMNVSTLELGDSALYLCASSSSPGLRTEQYFGPGTRLTVT.

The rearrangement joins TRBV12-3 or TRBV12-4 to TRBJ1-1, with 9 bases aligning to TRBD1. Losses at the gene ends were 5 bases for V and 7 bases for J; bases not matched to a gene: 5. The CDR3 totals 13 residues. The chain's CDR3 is CASSKTGQGEAFF. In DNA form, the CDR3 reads TGTGCCAGCAGTAAAACGGGACAGGGTGAAGCTTTCTTT.

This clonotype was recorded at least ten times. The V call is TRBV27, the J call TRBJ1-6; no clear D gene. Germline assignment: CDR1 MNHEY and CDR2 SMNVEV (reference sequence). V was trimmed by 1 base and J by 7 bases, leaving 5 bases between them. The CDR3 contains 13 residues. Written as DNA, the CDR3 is TGTGCCAGCAGTTTATTGGAAAATTCACCCCTCCACTTT. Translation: CASSLLENSPLHF.

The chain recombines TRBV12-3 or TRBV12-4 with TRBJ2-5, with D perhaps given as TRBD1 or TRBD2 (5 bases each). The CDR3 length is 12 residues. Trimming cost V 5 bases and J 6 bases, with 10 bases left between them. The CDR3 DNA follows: TGTGCCAGCAGTCGGGACCGAAAGACCCAGTACTTC. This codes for CASSRDRKTQYF.

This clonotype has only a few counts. CDR3: CASSLHQYESNQPQHF. CDR3 sequence (DNA): TGTGCCAGCAGTTTACACCAGTACGAAAGCAATCAGCCCCAGCATTTT. This chain links TRBV28 with TRBJ1-5; no firm D call. Per germline, CDR1 MDHEN and CDR2 SYDVKM. The V and J ends lost 2 bases and 1 base respectively, with 12 bases between them. The CDR3 totals 16 residues.

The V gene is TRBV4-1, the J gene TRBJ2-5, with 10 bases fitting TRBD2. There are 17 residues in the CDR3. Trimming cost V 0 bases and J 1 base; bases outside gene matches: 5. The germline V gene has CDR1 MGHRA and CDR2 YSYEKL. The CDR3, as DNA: TGCGCCAGCAGCCAAGATCCCCTAGCGGGGGTCCAAGAGACCCAGTACTTC. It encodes CASSQDPLAGVQETQYF.

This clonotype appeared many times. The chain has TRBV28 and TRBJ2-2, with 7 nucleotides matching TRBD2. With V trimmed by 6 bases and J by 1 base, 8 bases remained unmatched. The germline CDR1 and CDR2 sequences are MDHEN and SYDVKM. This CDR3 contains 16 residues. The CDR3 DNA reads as TGTGCCAGCAGGGCGGTGAGCGGGAAGAACACCGGGGAGCTGTTTTTT. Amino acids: CASRAVSGKNTGELFF.

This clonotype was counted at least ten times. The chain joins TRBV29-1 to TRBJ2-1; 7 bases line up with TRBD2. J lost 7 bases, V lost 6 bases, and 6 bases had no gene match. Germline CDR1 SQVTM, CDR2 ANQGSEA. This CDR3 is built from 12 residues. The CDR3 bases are TGCAGCGTCCTTTCTAGCGGAAATGAGCAGTTCTTC. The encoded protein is CSVLSSGNEQFF.